This T cell receptor (beta chain) was captured by sequencing in a study of CXCR3-negative and CXCR3-positive naive CD8 T cells. Broader study findings: CXCR3-positive naive cells had TRB CDR3s that were more hydrophobic than CXCR3-negative naive cells had.

Within the CD8+ T cell compartment, naive cells were CD45RO-CCR7+CD27+CD95-. Points on this clonotype: Its antigen remains unidentified.

Germline CDR1 and CDR2: SQVTM and ANQGSEA. The CDR3 sequence is 14 residues long. UMI-labeled 5' RACE TRB cDNA libraries were prepared from the cells. Using the 5' RACE reads, TCRdb records one entry per CDR3 protein without DNA. This sample's table has over 70,000 distinct CDR3 sequences. Sample: naive CXCR3+ CD8+ T cells from blood. As for subset: CD45RO-CCR7+CD27+CD95- naive CD8+ T cells expressing CXCR3 (TNR3+). The origin of this receptor is a human donor in good health. Some clones in this sample may be carry-over from other donors' samples. This chain uses TRBV29-1 with TRBJ1-1. Here the CDR3 reads CSVPVEAMNTEAFF.